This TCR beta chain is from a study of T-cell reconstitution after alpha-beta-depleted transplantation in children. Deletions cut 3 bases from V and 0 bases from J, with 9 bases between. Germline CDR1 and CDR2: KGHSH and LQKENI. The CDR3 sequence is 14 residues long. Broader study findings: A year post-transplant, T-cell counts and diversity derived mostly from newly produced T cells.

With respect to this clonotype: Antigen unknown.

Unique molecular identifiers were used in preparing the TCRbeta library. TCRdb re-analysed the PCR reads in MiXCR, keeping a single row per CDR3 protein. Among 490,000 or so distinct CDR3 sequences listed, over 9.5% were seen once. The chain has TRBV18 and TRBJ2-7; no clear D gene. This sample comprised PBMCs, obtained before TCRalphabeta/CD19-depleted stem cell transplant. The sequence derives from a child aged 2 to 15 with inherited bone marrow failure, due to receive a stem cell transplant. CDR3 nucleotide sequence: TGTGCCAGCTCACCGGTCGATAGCTCCTACGAGCAGTACTTC. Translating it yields CASSPVDSSYEQYF.